This entry concerns a single TCR beta chain. As originally analysed: Estimates of nucleated cell counts were drawn from the amplification of reference gene primers. Sequencing was performed with immunoSEQ multiplex PCR; in TCRdb, only in-frame clones are kept and a portion is missing. V and J calls and clone size are copied from that table; D and trimming were computed from the DNA. The data contain about 240,000 clones, roughly 80% of them singletons. This sample is part of a study of blood T cell repertoires in COVID-19. Looking at the study overall: Some COVID-19 samples were acute and others convalescent; all came from the United States, Italy and Spain.

Germline CDR1 is SGHNT and CDR2 is YYREEE (reference sequence). Trimming at V came to 0 bases and at J to 2 bases, leaving 4 bases not matched to a gene. This CDR3 has 15 residues. This sequence originates from a woman aged 60-75 years with active or convalescent COVID-19. The chain has TRBV5-4 and TRBJ2-5; 7 bases match TRBD1. The sequenced sample consisted of peripheral blood. CDR3 DNA sequence: TGTGCCAGCAGCTTGGACAGGGGTTTGCAAGAGACCCAGTACTTC. Encoded protein: CASSLDRGLQETQYF.